The rows below give T cell receptor beta chains drawn from one sample of a study of CD8 T cells in ankylosing spondylitis. Using its own MiXCR run on the 5' RACE reads, TCRdb lists one record per CDR3 protein. The sample lists 300,000 to 350,000 distinct CDR3 sequences, roughly 15% seen once, with around 1% in the top ten. Sequencing was performed on blood, either unsorted or a sorted T cell fraction (not recorded which). The receptor source for this set is a male donor with ankylosing spondylitis or in good health (not recorded which). The CDR3 runs from the conserved cysteine through the conserved F or W. A D gene is named only where the DNA matches it firmly. Part of the rows lack a size; the others show once, few, many or a class for expanded clones.

clone_size: few
v_call: TRBV20-1
d_call: TRBD2
j_call: TRBJ2-7
cdr3_nt: TGCAGTGCCTCATCAGCGGGGGGACTCTACGAGCAGTACTTC
cdr3_aa: CSASSAGGLYEQYF

clone_size: -
v_call: TRBV3-1
d_call: -
j_call: TRBJ1-1
cdr3_nt: TGTGCCAGCAGCCAGAGAGGGTGGAACACTGAAGCTTTCTTT
cdr3_aa: CASSQRGWNTEAFF

clone_size: many
v_call: TRBV12-3/TRBV12-4
d_call: TRBD1
j_call: TRBJ1-3
cdr3_nt: TGTGCCAGCAGTTTCGAGACAGGGGTTTTTGGAAACACCATATATTTT
cdr3_aa: CASSFETGVFGNTIYF

clone_size: many
v_call: TRBV5-1
d_call: TRBD1
j_call: TRBJ1-1
cdr3_nt: TGCGCCAGCAGCTTTTCTACCGGACAGGGGAACACTGAAGCTTTCTTT
cdr3_aa: CASSFSTGQGNTEAFF

clone_size: many
v_call: TRBV20-1
d_call: TRBD2
j_call: TRBJ2-1
cdr3_nt: TGCAGTGCTAGATCGACTAGCGGGGGGTCATACAATGAGCAGTTCTTC
cdr3_aa: CSARSTSGGSYNEQFF

clone_size: -
v_call: TRBV10-2
d_call: -
j_call: TRBJ1-2
cdr3_nt: TGCGCCAGCAGTGAGGGGGACTATGGCTACACCTTC
cdr3_aa: CASSEGDYGYTF

clone_size: -
v_call: TRBV12-3/TRBV12-4
d_call: TRBD1
j_call: TRBJ1-5
cdr3_nt: TGTGCCATCTGTTCAGCCGGGACAGGGGGCTCTTCAAATCAGCCCCAGCATTTT
cdr3_aa: CAICSAGTGGSSNQPQHF

clone_size: -
v_call: TRBV7-8
d_call: -
j_call: TRBJ2-3
cdr3_nt: TGTGCCAGCAGCTGGGGGACTTTCACGGATACGCAGTATTTT
cdr3_aa: CASSWGTFTDTQYF

clone_size: few
v_call: TRBV2
d_call: -
j_call: TRBJ2-7
cdr3_nt: TGTGCCAGCAGTGAAGGCAGGGAAGCCCACGAGCAGTACTTC
cdr3_aa: CASSEGREAHEQYF

clone_size: few
v_call: TRBV6-1
d_call: -
j_call: TRBJ2-2
cdr3_nt: TGTGCCAGCAGTCCCCGTCCGGGACGGTCGAACACCGGGGAGCTGTTTTTT
cdr3_aa: CASSPRPGRSNTGELFF

clone_size: few
v_call: TRBV12-3/TRBV12-4
d_call: -
j_call: TRBJ2-3
cdr3_nt: TGTGCCAGCAGTTTTGGGGGGCGGAGGGCAGATACGCAGTATTTT
cdr3_aa: CASSFGGRRADTQYF

clone_size: few
v_call: TRBV24-1
d_call: TRBD2
j_call: TRBJ2-3
cdr3_nt: TGTGCCACCAGTGGGACTAGCGGGGGGATAGCAGATACGCAGTATTTT
cdr3_aa: CATSGTSGGIADTQYF

clone_size: few
v_call: TRBV19
d_call: TRBD2
j_call: TRBJ2-2
cdr3_nt: TGTGCCAGTAGCCGCGGACTAGTTCCCGGCACCGGGGAGCTGTTTTTT
cdr3_aa: CASSRGLVPGTGELFF

clone_size: few
v_call: TRBV30
d_call: TRBD1
j_call: TRBJ1-2
cdr3_nt: TGTGCCTGGAGCCGGGACAGCTATGGCTACACCTTC
cdr3_aa: CAWSRDSYGYTF

clone_size: -
v_call: TRBV10-3
d_call: TRBD2
j_call: TRBJ2-5
cdr3_nt: TGTGCCATCAGTGAGTCGAGACTAGCAGAACAAGAGACCCAGTACTTC
cdr3_aa: CAISESRLAEQETQYF

clone_size: -
v_call: TRBV6-5
d_call: -
j_call: TRBJ1-2
cdr3_nt: TGTGCCAGCAGTTACTCGGGAGCGGTGAACTATGGCTACACCTTC
cdr3_aa: CASSYSGAVNYGYTF

clone_size: few
v_call: TRBV4-1
d_call: -
j_call: TRBJ1-1
cdr3_nt: TGCGCCAGCAGCCATTCGAGGGCCGCTGGCACTGAAGCTTTCTTT
cdr3_aa: CASSHSRAAGTEAFF

clone_size: few
v_call: TRBV3-1
d_call: -
j_call: TRBJ2-3
cdr3_nt: TGCGCCAGCAGCCCTGATACTAGCCCCCGGGGGGCTACGCAGTATTTT
cdr3_aa: CASSPDTSPRGATQYF

clone_size: few
v_call: TRBV7-9
d_call: -
j_call: TRBJ1-1
cdr3_nt: TGTGCCAGCAGCTTAATTCGAACGACTGAAGCTTTCTTT
cdr3_aa: CASSLIRTTEAFF

clone_size: -
v_call: TRBV6-5
d_call: -
j_call: TRBJ2-3
cdr3_nt: TGTGCCAGCAGTTACCTCCGAGCCACAGATACGCAGTATTTT
cdr3_aa: CASSYLRATDTQYF

clone_size: many
v_call: TRBV2
d_call: TRBD1
j_call: TRBJ2-2
cdr3_nt: TGTGCCAGCCGCGATACGGGACAGGCTAACACCGGGGAGCTGTTTTTT
cdr3_aa: CASRDTGQANTGELFF

clone_size: -
v_call: TRBV6-1
d_call: -
j_call: TRBJ1-1
cdr3_nt: TGTGCCAGCAGTGTACATGTGAACACTGAAGCTTTCTTT
cdr3_aa: CASSVHVNTEAFF

clone_size: few
v_call: TRBV20-1
d_call: -
j_call: TRBJ1-2
cdr3_nt: TGCAGTGCCCCCACAGGGCGGGGAGGGGGTGGCTACACCTTC
cdr3_aa: CSAPTGRGGGGYTF

clone_size: -
v_call: TRBV7-9
d_call: -
j_call: TRBJ2-2
cdr3_nt: TGTGCCAGAATCACGGCCGGGCCGGGGACCGGGGAGCTGTTTTTT
cdr3_aa: CARITAGPGTGELFF

clone_size: -
v_call: TRBV19
d_call: TRBD1
j_call: TRBJ2-7
cdr3_nt: TGTGCCAGTAACACAGCCGGGACAGGGAACTACGAGCAGTACTTC
cdr3_aa: CASNTAGTGNYEQYF

clone_size: -
v_call: TRBV4-2
d_call: -
j_call: TRBJ1-2
cdr3_nt: TGTGCCAGCAGCCAAGAGACAGTCCTCCTACTAGGCTACACCTTC
cdr3_aa: CASSQETVLLLGYTF

clone_size: -
v_call: TRBV5-1
d_call: -
j_call: TRBJ2-2
cdr3_nt: TGCGCCAGCAGCTTGGAAGATCGCGGGGAGCTGTTTTTT
cdr3_aa: CASSLEDRGELFF

clone_size: few
v_call: TRBV20-1
d_call: TRBD2
j_call: TRBJ2-3
cdr3_nt: TGCAGTGCTGGTTTAGCGGGGGGCACAGATACGCAGTATTTT
cdr3_aa: CSAGLAGGTDTQYF

clone_size: few
v_call: TRBV20-1
d_call: TRBD1
j_call: TRBJ2-6
cdr3_nt: TGCAGTGCTACAGGGGGCTCTGGGGCCAACGTCCTGACTTTC
cdr3_aa: CSATGGSGANVLTF

clone_size: -
v_call: TRBV6-1
d_call: -
j_call: TRBJ2-3
cdr3_nt: TGTGCCAGCGCAACACAAGATGGAGATACGCAGTATTTT
cdr3_aa: CASATQDGDTQYF

clone_size: -
v_call: TRBV13
d_call: -
j_call: TRBJ2-1
cdr3_nt: TGTGCCAGCGGGGGGACGGACAACGGCCTCAATGAGCAGTTCTTC
cdr3_aa: CASGGTDNGLNEQFF

clone_size: -
v_call: TRBV4-2
d_call: -
j_call: TRBJ2-3
cdr3_nt: TGTGCCAGCAGCCAAGAGGGGAGCCCGCAAGATACGCAGTATTTT
cdr3_aa: CASSQEGSPQDTQYF

clone_size: -
v_call: TRBV12-3/TRBV12-4
d_call: TRBD1
j_call: TRBJ1-1
cdr3_nt: TGTGCCAGCAGTTTTAGGACAGGGGGCTGGAGAAACACTGAAGCTTTCTTT
cdr3_aa: CASSFRTGGWRNTEAFF

clone_size: medium-sized
v_call: TRBV29-1
d_call: TRBD1
j_call: TRBJ2-1
cdr3_nt: TGCAGCGTTTTGGGGGACAGAGTAGTTTCGTACAATGAGCAGTTCTTC
cdr3_aa: CSVLGDRVVSYNEQFF

clone_size: once
v_call: TRBV12-3/TRBV12-4
d_call: -
j_call: TRBJ2-3
cdr3_nt: TGTGCCAGCAGTTTAGCGTGGAAGTCCACAGATACGCAGTATTTT
cdr3_aa: CASSLAWKSTDTQYF

clone_size: -
v_call: TRBV6-5
d_call: -
j_call: TRBJ2-5
cdr3_nt: TGTGCCAGCAGTTACGGCAGAAAGGGGGAGACCCAGTACTTC
cdr3_aa: CASSYGRKGETQYF

clone_size: -
v_call: TRBV6-1
d_call: TRBD1
j_call: TRBJ1-5
cdr3_nt: TGTGCCAGCAGTGAGGGACAGACTAGCAATCAGCCCCAGCATTTT
cdr3_aa: CASSEGQTSNQPQHF

clone_size: many
v_call: TRBV12-3/TRBV12-4
d_call: -
j_call: TRBJ2-7
cdr3_nt: TGTGCCAGCAGTTCAGGACGGTCCTACGAGCAGTACTTC
cdr3_aa: CASSSGRSYEQYF

clone_size: few
v_call: TRBV20-1
d_call: -
j_call: TRBJ1-2
cdr3_nt: TGCAGTGCTAGCCTCCGGGACCACTATGGCTACACCTTC
cdr3_aa: CSASLRDHYGYTF

clone_size: -
v_call: TRBV6-1
d_call: TRBD2
j_call: TRBJ2-3
cdr3_nt: TGTGCCAGCAGTGAACTAGCGGGGGGAGGAGATACGCAGTATTTT
cdr3_aa: CASSELAGGGDTQYF

clone_size: few
v_call: TRBV5-1
d_call: -
j_call: TRBJ1-2
cdr3_nt: TGCGCCAGCAGCTTAAACGGAGAGGGTGGCTACACCTTC
cdr3_aa: CASSLNGEGGYTF

clone_size: -
v_call: TRBV6-2/TRBV6-3
d_call: -
j_call: TRBJ2-3
cdr3_nt: TGTGCCAGCAGTTACTCTGGGCAGGGGTCCACAGATACGCAGTATTTT
cdr3_aa: CASSYSGQGSTDTQYF

clone_size: -
v_call: TRBV29-1
d_call: -
j_call: TRBJ2-7
cdr3_nt: TGCAGCTTCGTAGGCAGGTGGACTTACGAGCAGTACTTC
cdr3_aa: CSFVGRWTYEQYF

clone_size: few
v_call: TRBV9
d_call: TRBD2
j_call: TRBJ2-7
cdr3_nt: TGTGCCAGCAGCGTAGATAGCGGGAGTGCTAACGAGCAGTACTTC
cdr3_aa: CASSVDSGSANEQYF

clone_size: few
v_call: TRBV3-1
d_call: -
j_call: TRBJ1-1
cdr3_nt: TGTGCCAGCAGCCAAACCCTTACAAGGGCGACTGAAGCTTTCTTT
cdr3_aa: CASSQTLTRATEAFF

clone_size: few
v_call: TRBV7-8
d_call: -
j_call: TRBJ1-5
cdr3_nt: TGTGCCAGCAACAGTGATAGCAATCAGCCCCAGCATTTT
cdr3_aa: CASNSDSNQPQHF

clone_size: many
v_call: TRBV2
d_call: TRBD2
j_call: TRBJ2-3
cdr3_nt: TGTGCCAGCAGCTCGGGGGGGGATACGCAGTATTTT
cdr3_aa: CASSSGGDTQYF

clone_size: -
v_call: TRBV7-9
d_call: -
j_call: TRBJ1-4
cdr3_nt: TGTGCCAGCAGCTTAGGCTCAGGGCGGACTAATGAAAAACTGTTTTTT
cdr3_aa: CASSLGSGRTNEKLFF

clone_size: few
v_call: TRBV12-3/TRBV12-4
d_call: TRBD2
j_call: TRBJ2-3
cdr3_nt: TGTGCCAGCAGTTGGACTAGTCAGGGTACGCAGTATTTT
cdr3_aa: CASSWTSQGTQYF

clone_size: -
v_call: TRBV20-1
d_call: -
j_call: TRBJ2-7
cdr3_nt: TGCAGTGCTACCCAACACGGGGCCTACGAGCAGTACTTC
cdr3_aa: CSATQHGAYEQYF

clone_size: -
v_call: TRBV6-1
d_call: -
j_call: TRBJ1-2
cdr3_nt: TGTGCCAGCTCCACCCGCAGGAAAAGCTATGGCTACACCTTC
cdr3_aa: CASSTRRKSYGYTF

clone_size: few
v_call: TRBV29-1
d_call: -
j_call: TRBJ2-1
cdr3_nt: TGCAGCGTTGACACGAGCTCCTACAATGAGCAGTTCTTC
cdr3_aa: CSVDTSSYNEQFF

clone_size: -
v_call: TRBV5-1
d_call: -
j_call: TRBJ1-5
cdr3_nt: TGCGCCAGCAGCTTGGGAGGGTCCGGAGGTCAGCCCCAGCATTTT
cdr3_aa: CASSLGGSGGQPQHF

clone_size: -
v_call: TRBV5-4
d_call: TRBD1
j_call: TRBJ2-1
cdr3_nt: TGTGCCAGCAGCTTGGTTCCGGGACAGGGGTACAATGAGCAGTTCTTC
cdr3_aa: CASSLVPGQGYNEQFF

clone_size: few
v_call: TRBV3-1
d_call: -
j_call: TRBJ1-1
cdr3_nt: TGTGCCAGCAGCGATCCAGGGAACACTGAAGCTTTCTTT
cdr3_aa: CASSDPGNTEAFF